Shown below are 5 T cell receptor beta chains from a single sample sequenced in a study of patients with pleural tuberculosis. MiXCR was run by TCRdb on the reads, yielding one entry per CDR3 protein. The data hold 45,000 to 55,000 distinct CDR3 sequences, with approximately 7.9% observed a single time. These receptor sequences come from a human donor with pleural tuberculosis.

This clonotype occurred many times. This chain joins TRBV28 and TRBJ2-7; 15 nucleotides line up with TRBD2. J lost 4 bases, V lost 5 bases, and 3 bases had no gene match. This CDR3 has 15 amino acids. Germline V gives CDR1 MDHEN, CDR2 SYDVKM. The CDR3 region has the DNA TGTGCCAGCAGTCGGGGACTAGCGGGAGGTTACGAGCAGTACGTC. Amino acid sequence: CASSRGLAGGYEQYV.

This clonotype was detected ten times or more. The genes are TRBV30 and TRBJ1-5; D unresolved. Trimming took off 3 bases at V and 5 bases at J, with 11 bases between the two ends. The CDR3 contains 13 residues. The V gene's germline CDR1 is GTSNPN and CDR2 SVGIG (reference sequence). The CDR3 DNA is TGTGCCTGGAGCGGCAGGTCGCATCAGCCCCAGCATTTT. Amino acids: CAWSGRSHQPQHF.

This clonotype appeared a few times. The rearrangement links TRBV12-3 or TRBV12-4 to TRBJ2-1; 15 nucleotides line up with TRBD2. The CDR3 is 17 residues long. V trimming: 6 bases; J trimming: 1 base; junction bases outside the gene matches: 4. DNA of the CDR3: TGTGCCAGCAGGGGACTAGCGGGAGGTACTTCCTACAATGAGCAGTTCTTC. Residues: CASRGLAGGTSYNEQFF.

In this sample, this clonotype turned up many times. The chain has TRBV6-1 and TRBJ2-7, with 8 nucleotides matching TRBD1. CDR3 length equals 15 residues. Germline CDR1 is MNHNS and CDR2 is SASEGT. V lost 3 bases and J lost 2; bases outside the gene matches: 6. CDR3 sequence reads: CASSDQPGGAYEQYF. For the CDR3, the DNA is TGTGCCAGCAGTGATCAGCCAGGGGGCGCCTACGAGCAGTACTTC.

The sample holds many counts of this clonotype. CDR3 DNA sequence: TGTGCCAGCAGCCAAGATAAAGGACAGGCTCGCGGCTACACCTTC. Its translation: CASSQDKGQARGYTF. The V gene is TRBV4-2, the J gene TRBJ1-2; 7 bases align to TRBD1. The CDR3 has 15 amino acids. The V and J ends lost 0 bases and 8 bases, in that order; junction bases with no gene match: 9. Germline-derived CDR1 and CDR2 are LGHNA and YNFKEQ.